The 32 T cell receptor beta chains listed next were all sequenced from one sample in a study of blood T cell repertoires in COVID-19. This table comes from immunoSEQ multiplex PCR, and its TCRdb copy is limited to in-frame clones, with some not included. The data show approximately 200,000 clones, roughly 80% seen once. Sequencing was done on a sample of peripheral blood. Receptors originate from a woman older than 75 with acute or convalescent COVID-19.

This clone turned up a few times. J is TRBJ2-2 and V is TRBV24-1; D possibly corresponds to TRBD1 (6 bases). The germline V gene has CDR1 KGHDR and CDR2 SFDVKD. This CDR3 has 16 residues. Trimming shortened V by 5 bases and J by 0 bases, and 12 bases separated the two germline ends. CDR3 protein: CATSVEDSSNTGELFF. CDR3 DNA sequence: TGTGCCACCAGTGTCGAGGACAGTTCGAACACCGGGGAGCTGTTTTTT.

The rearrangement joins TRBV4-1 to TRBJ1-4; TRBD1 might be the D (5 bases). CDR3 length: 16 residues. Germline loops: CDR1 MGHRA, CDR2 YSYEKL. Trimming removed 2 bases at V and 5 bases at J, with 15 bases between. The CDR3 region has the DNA TGCGCCAGCAGCCAACCCGAGACAGACTCAAATGAAAAACTGTTTTTT. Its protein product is CASSQPETDSNEKLFF.

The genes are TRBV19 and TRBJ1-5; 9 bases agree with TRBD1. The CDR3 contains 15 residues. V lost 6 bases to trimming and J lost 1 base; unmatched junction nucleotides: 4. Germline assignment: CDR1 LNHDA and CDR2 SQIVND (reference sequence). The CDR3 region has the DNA TGTGCCAGTAGCCCGGGACAGGGCAGCAATCAGCCCCAGCATTTT. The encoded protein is CASSPGQGSNQPQHF.

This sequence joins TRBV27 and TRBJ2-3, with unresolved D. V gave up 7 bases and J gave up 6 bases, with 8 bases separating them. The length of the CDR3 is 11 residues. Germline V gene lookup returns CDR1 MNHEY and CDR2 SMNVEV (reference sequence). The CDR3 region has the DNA TGTGCCAGCAATTGGGCGGATACGCAGTATTTT. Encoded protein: CASNWADTQYF.

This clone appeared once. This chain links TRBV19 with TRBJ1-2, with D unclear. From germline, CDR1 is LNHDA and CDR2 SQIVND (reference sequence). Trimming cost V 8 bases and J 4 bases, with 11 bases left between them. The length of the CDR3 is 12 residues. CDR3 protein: CASARELYGYTF. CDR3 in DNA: TGTGCCAGTGCACGAGAACTCTATGGCTACACCTTC.

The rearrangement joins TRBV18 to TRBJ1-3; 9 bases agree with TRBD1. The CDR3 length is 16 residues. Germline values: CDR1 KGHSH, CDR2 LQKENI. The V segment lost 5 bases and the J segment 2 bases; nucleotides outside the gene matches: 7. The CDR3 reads CASSRTGEAAGNTIYF. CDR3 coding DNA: TGTGCCAGCTCAAGGACAGGGGAGGCTGCTGGAAACACCATATATTTT.

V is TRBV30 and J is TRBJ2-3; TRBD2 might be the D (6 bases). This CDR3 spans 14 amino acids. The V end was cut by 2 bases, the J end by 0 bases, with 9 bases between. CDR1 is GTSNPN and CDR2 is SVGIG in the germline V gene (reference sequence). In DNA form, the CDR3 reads TGTGCCTGGAGTCGGGGGACTAGCACAGATACGCAGTATTTT. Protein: CAWSRGTSTDTQYF.

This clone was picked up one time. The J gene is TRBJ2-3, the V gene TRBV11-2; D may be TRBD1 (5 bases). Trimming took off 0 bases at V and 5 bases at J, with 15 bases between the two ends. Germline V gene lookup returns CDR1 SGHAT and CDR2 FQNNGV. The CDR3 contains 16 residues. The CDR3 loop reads CASSLDPPGSRDTQYF. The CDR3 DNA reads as TGTGCCAGCAGCTTAGATCCCCCAGGGTCTCGAGATACGCAGTATTTT.

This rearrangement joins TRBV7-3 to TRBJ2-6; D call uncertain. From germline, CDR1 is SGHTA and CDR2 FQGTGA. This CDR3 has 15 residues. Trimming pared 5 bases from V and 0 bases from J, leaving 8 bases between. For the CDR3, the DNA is TGTGCCAGCAGCGCGCAAAGCTCTGGGGCCAACGTCCTGACTTTC. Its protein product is CASSAQSSGANVLTF.

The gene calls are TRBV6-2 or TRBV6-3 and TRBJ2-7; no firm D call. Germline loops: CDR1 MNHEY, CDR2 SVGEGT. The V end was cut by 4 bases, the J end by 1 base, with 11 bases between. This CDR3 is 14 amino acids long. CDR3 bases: TGTGCCAGCAGTTTCATCACTGATTCCTACGAGCAGTACTTC. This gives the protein CASSFITDSYEQYF.

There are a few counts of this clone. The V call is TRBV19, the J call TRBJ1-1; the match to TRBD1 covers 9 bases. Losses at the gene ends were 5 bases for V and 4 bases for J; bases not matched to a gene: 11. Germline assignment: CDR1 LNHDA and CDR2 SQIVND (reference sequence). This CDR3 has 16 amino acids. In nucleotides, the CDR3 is TGTGCCAGTAGTGTCCCCCGGGACAGGGAGGTCACTGAAGCTTTCTTT. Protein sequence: CASSVPRDREVTEAFF.

The CDR3 region is CASSLIRGNTEAFF. In DNA, the CDR3 is TGTGCCAGCAGCTTAATTAGGGGTAACACTGAAGCTTTCTTT. The chain employs TRBV11-3 and TRBJ1-1, with TRBD1 as a possible D gene (5 bases). Germline V gene lookup returns CDR1 SGHNT and CDR2 YENEEA. The CDR3 runs to 14 residues. V lost 2 bases, J lost 2 bases, and 9 bases lay in between.

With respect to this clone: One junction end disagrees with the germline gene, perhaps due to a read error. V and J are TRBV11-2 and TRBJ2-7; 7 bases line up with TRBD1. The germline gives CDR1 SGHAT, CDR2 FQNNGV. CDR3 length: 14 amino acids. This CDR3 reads CASSLDRVENEQYF. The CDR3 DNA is TGTGCCAGCAGCCTAGACAGGGTCGAGAACGAGCAGTACTTC.

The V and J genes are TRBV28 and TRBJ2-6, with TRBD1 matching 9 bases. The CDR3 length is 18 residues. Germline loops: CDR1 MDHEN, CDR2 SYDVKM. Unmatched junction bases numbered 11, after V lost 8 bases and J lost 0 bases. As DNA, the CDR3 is TGTGCCAGCGGGAGGCCGGGACAGGGAAGCTCTGGGGCCAACGTCCTGACTTTC. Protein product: CASGRPGQGSSGANVLTF.

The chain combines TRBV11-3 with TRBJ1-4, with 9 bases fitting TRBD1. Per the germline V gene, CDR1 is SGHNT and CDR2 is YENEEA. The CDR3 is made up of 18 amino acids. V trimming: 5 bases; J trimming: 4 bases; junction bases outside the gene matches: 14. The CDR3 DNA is TGTGCCAGCAGCGCAAAGGGACAGGGTAACCACCTTAATGAAAAACTGTTTTTT. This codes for CASSAKGQGNHLNEKLFF.

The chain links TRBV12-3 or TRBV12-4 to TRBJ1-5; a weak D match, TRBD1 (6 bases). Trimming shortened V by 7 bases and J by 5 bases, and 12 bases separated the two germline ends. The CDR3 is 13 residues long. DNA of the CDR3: TGTGCCAGCACCCAAGGGGGTCATCAGCCCCAGCATTTT. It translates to CASTQGGHQPQHF.

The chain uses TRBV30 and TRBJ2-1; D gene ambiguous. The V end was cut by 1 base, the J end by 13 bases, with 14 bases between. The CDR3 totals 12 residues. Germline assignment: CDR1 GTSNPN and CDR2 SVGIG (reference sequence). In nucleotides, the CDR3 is TGTGCCTGGAGTGGGCCCCTGCTCCCTCAGTTCTTC. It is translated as CAWSGPLLPQFF.

The CDR3 loop is CASSQGDYGYTF. The CDR3 DNA follows: TGTGCCAGCAGTCAGGGGGACTATGGCTACACCTTC. The J gene is TRBJ1-2, the V gene TRBV12-3 or TRBV12-4; TRBD1 agrees at 7 bases. This CDR3 spans 12 amino acids. V gave up 5 bases and J gave up 3 bases; unmatched junction bases: 0.

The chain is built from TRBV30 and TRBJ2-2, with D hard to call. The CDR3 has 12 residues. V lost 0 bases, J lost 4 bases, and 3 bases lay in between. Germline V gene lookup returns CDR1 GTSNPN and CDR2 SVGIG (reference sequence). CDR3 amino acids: CAWSVVTGELFF. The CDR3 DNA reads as TGTGCCTGGAGTGTCGTCACCGGGGAGCTGTTTTTT.

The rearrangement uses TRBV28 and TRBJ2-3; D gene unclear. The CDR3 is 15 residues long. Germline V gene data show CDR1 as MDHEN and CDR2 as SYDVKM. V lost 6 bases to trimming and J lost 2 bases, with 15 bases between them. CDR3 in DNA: TGTGCCAGCAGCCGCGGTATCGTATCCACAGATACGCAGTATTTT. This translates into CASSRGIVSTDTQYF.

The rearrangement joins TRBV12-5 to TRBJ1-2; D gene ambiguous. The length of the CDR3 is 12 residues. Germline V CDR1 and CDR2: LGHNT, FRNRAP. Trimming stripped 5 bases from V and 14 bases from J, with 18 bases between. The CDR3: CASGIRDHPETF. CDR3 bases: TGTGCTAGTGGTATACGGGATCACCCGGAAACCTTC.

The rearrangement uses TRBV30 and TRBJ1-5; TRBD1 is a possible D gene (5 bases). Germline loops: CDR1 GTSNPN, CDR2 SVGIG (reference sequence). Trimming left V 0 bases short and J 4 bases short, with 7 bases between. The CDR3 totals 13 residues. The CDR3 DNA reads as TGTGCCTGGAGTGTACAGGCGAATCAGCCCCAGCATTTT. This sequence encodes CAWSVQANQPQHF.

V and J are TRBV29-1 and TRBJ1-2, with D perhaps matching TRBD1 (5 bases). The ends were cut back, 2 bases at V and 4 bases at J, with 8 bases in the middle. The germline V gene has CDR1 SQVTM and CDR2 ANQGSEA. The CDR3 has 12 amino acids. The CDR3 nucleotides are TGCAGCGTTGAAACGGGGGGCTATGGCTACACCTTC. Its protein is CSVETGGYGYTF.

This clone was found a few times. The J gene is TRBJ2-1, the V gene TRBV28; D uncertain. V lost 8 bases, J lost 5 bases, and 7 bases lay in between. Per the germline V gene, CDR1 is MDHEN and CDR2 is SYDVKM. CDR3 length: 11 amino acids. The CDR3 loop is CASLLNNEQFF. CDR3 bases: TGTGCCAGCTTACTTAACAATGAGCAGTTCTTC.

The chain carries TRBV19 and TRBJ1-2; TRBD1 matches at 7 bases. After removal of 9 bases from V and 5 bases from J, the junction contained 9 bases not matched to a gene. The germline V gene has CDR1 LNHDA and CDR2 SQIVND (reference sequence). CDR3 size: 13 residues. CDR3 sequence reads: CASREDRRYGYTF. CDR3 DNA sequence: TGTGCCAGCCGCGAGGACAGGAGATATGGCTACACCTTC. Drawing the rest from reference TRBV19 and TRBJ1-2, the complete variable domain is DGGITQSPKYLFRKEGQNVTLSCEQNLNHDAMYWYRQDPGQGLRLIYYSQIVNDFQKGDIAEGYSVSREKKESFPLTVTSAQKNPTAFYLCASREDRRYGYTFGSGTRLTVV.

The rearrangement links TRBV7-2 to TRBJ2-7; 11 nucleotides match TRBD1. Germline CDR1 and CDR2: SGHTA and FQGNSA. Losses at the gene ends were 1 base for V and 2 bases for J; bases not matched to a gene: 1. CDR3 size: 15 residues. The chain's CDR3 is CASSLVGQGAYEQYF. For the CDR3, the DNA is TGTGCCAGCAGCTTAGTGGGACAGGGGGCCTACGAGCAGTACTTC.

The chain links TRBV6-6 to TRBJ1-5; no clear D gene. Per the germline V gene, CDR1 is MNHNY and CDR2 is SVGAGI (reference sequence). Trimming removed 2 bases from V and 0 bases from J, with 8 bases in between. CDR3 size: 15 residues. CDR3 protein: CASSYRIDSNQPQHF. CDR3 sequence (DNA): TGTGCCAGCAGTTACCGAATAGATAGCAATCAGCCCCAGCATTTT.

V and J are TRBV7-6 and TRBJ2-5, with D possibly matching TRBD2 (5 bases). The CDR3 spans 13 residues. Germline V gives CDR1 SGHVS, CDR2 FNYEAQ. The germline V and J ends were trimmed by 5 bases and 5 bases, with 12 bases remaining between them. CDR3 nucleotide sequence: TGTGCCAGCAGCACGGGGATGTTTGAGACCCAGTACTTC. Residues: CASSTGMFETQYF.

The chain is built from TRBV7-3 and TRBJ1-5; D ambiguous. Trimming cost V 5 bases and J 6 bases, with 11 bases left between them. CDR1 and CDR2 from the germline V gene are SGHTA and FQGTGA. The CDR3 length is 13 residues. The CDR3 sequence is CASSTVIGQPQHF. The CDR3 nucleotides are TGTGCCAGCAGCACCGTGATCGGTCAGCCCCAGCATTTT.

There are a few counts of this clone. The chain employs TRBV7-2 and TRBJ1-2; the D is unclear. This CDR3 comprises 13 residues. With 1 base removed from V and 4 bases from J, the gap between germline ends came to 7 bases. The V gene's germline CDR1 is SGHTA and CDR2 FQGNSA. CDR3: CASSLGVVYGYTF. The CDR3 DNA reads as TGTGCCAGCAGCTTAGGTGTCGTCTATGGCTACACCTTC.

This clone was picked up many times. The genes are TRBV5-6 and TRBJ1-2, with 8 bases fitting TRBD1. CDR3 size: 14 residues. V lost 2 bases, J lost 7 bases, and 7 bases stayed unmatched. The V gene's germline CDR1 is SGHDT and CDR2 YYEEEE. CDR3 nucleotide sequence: TGTGCCAGCAGCTTTCGGACAGGGCAGATTGGCTACACCTTC. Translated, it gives CASSFRTGQIGYTF. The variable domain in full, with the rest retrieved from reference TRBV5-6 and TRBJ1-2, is DAGVTQSPTHLIKTRGQQVTLRCSPKSGHDTVSWYQQALGQGPQFIFQYYEEEERQRGNFPDRFSGHQFPNYSSELNVNALLLGDSALYLCASSFRTGQIGYTFGSGTRLTVV.

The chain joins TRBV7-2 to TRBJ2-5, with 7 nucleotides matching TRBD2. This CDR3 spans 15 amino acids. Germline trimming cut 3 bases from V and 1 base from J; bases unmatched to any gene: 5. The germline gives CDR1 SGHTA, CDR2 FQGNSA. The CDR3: CASSFQGGFQETQYF. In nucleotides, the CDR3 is TGTGCCAGCAGCTTTCAGGGAGGGTTCCAAGAGACCCAGTACTTC.